In this sample, the clone carrying this T cell receptor beta chain turned up a few times. Its antigen is as yet unknown. This entry comes from a study of T cells after yellow fever vaccination. The CDR3 contains 13 residues. Per the germline V gene, CDR1 is MNHNY and CDR2 is SVGAGI (reference sequence). Trimming removed 8 bases at V and 3 bases at J, with 13 bases between. Template switching by 5'RACE produced TCR cDNA, adding a universal primer site and UMIs. TCRdb reprocessed the 5' RACE reads with MiXCR, giving one entry per CDR3 protein. The table includes hundreds of thousands of distinct CDR3 sequences, 13% detected once. The study's findings and limits: Reappearance after the booster was observed for most primary-vaccination clones (roughly 96% CD4, roughly 90% CD8). A minor fraction of clonotypes spanned both CD4 and CD8 compartments. A secondary response was less intense yet reached its peak sooner, at day 5 versus 15.

The sample consisted of PBMCs, taken on the day of the yellow fever booster vaccination. The chain has TRBV6-6 and TRBJ2-5, with D possibly being TRBD2 (6 bases). The sequence derives from a young man who received the YFV17D yellow fever vaccine. The CDR3 loop is CASYDPGEETQYF. The CDR3, as DNA: TGTGCCAGCTACGACCCGGGAGAAGAGACCCAGTACTTC.